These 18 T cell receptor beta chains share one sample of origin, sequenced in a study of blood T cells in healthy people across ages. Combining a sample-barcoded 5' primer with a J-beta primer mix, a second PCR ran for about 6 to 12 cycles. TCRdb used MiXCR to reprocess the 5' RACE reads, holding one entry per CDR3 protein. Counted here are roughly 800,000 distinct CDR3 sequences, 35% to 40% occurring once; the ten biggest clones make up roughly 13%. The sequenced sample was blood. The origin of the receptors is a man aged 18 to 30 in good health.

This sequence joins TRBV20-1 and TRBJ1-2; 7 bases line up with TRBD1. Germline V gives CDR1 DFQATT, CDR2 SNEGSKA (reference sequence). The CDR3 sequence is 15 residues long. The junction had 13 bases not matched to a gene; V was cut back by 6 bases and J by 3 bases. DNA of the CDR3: TGCAGTGCCCCCCCGACAGGGATGTTGGACTATGGCTACACCTTC. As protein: CSAPPTGMLDYGYTF.

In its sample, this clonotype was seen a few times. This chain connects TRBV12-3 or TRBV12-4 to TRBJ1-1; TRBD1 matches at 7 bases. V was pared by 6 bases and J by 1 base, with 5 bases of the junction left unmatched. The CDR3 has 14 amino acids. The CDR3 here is CASSKGQENTEAFF. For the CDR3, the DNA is TGTGCCAGCAGCAAAGGACAGGAGAACACTGAAGCTTTCTTT.

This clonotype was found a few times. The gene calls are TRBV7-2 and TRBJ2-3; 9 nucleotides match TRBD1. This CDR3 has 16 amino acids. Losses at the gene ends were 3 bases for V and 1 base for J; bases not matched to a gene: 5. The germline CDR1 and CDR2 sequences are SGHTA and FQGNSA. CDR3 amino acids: CASSLGGQGRTDTQYF. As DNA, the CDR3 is TGTGCCAGCAGCTTGGGGGGACAGGGACGCACAGATACGCAGTATTTT.

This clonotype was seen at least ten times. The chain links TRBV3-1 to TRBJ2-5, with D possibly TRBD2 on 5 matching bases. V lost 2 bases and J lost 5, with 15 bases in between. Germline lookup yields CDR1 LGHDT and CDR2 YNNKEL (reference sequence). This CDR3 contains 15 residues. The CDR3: CASSQLSRGEETQYF. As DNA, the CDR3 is TGTGCCAGCAGCCAATTGTCACGGGGAGAGGAGACCCAGTACTTC.

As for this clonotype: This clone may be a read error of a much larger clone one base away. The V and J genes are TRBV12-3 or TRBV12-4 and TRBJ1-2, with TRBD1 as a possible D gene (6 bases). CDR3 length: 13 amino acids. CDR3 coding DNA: TGTGCCAGCACCTGGGGGGGGGCGTATGGCTGCACCTTC. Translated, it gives CASTWGGAYGCTF.

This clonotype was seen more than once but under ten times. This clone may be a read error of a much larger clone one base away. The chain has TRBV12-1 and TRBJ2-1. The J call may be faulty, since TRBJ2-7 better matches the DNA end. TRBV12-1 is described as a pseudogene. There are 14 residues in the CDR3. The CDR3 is CASSFCSVYNEQYF. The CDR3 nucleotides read TGTGCCAGCAGCTTTTGCAGTGTGTACAATGAGCAGTACTTC.

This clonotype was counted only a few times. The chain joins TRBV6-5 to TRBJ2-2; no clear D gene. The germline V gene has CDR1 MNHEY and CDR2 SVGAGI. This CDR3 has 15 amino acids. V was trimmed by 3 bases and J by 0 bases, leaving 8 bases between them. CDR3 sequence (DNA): TGTGCCAGCAGTTATGAATTCGCGAACACCGGGGAGCTGTTTTTT. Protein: CASSYEFANTGELFF.

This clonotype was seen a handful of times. CDR3 sequence reads: CASTQWDRRETQYF. Written as DNA, the CDR3 is TGCGCCAGCACCCAGTGGGACAGACGAGAGACCCAGTACTTC. V usage is TRBV5-1 and J usage is TRBJ2-5; 7 bases line up with TRBD1. The CDR3 sequence is 14 residues long. Germline lookup yields CDR1 SGHRS and CDR2 YFSETQ. V trimming: 6 bases; J trimming: 4 bases; junction bases outside the gene matches: 9.

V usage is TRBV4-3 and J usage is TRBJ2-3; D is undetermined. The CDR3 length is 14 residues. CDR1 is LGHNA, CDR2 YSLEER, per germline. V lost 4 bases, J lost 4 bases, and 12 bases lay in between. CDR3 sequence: CASSRCMSADTQYF. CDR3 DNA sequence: TGCGCCAGCAGCCGCTGCATGTCGGCAGATACGCAGTATTTT.

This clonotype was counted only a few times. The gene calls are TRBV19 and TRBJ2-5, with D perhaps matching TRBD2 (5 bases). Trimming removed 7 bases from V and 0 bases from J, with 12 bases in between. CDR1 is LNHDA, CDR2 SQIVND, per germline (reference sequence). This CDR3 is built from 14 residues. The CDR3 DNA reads TGTGCCAGTAAGGGTTCGGGATACCAAGAGACCCAGTACTTC. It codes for CASKGSGYQETQYF.

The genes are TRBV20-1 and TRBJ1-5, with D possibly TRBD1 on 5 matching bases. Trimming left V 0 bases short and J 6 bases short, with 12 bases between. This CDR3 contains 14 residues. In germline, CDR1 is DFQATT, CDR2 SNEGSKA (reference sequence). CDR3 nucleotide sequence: TGCAGTGCTAGAGATCGGCAGGGTAGTCAGCCCCAGCATTTT. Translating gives CSARDRQGSQPQHF.

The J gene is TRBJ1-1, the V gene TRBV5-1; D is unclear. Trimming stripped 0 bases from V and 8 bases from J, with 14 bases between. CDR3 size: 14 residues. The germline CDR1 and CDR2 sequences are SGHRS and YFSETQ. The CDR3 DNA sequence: TGCGCCAGCAGCTTGGCGAGCCCCACAAAGGAAGCTTTCTTT. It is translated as CASSLASPTKEAFF.

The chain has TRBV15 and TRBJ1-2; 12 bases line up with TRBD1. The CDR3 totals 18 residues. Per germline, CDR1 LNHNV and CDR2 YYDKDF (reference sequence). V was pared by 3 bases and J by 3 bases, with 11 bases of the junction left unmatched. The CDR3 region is CATSSPGQGAGFDYGYTF. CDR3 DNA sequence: TGTGCCACCAGCAGCCCGGGACAGGGGGCAGGTTTCGACTATGGCTACACCTTC.

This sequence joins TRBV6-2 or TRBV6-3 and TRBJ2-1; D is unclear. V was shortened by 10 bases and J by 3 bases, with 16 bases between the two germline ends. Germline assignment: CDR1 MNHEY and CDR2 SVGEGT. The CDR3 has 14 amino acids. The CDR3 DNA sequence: TGTGCCACCTTAAAGCCGGCAGGCTACAATGAGCAGTTCTTC. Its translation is CATLKPAGYNEQFF.

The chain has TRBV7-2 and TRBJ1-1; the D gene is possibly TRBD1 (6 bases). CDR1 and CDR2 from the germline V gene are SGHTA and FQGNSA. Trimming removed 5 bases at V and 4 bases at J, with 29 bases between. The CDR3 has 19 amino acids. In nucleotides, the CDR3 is TGTGCCAGCAGCATAAAAGGCCCCAGCAGGGGATTAGGTAGCACTGAAGCTTTCTTT. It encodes CASSIKGPSRGLGSTEAFF.

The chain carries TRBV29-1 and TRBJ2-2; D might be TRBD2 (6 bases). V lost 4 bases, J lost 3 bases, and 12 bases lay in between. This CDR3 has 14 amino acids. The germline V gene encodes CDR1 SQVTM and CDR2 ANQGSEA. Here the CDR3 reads CSVVSGVDTGELFF. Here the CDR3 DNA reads TGCAGCGTTGTATCGGGGGTGGACACCGGGGAGCTGTTTTTT.

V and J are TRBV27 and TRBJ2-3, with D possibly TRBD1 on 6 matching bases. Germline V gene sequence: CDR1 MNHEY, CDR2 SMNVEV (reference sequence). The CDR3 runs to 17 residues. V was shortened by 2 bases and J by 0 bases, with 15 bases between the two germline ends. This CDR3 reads CASSLMWDTSSTDTQYF. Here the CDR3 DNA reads TGTGCCAGCAGTTTAATGTGGGACACTTCTAGCACAGATACGCAGTATTTT.

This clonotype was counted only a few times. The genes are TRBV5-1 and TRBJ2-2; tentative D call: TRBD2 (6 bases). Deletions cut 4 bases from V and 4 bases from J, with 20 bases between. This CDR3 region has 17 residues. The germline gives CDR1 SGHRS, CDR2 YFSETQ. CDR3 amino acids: CASSPGEAGPATGELFF. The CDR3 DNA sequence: TGCGCCAGCAGCCCTGGGGAGGCGGGTCCAGCCACCGGGGAGCTGTTTTTT. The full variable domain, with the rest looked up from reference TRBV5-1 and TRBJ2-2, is KAGVTQTPRYLIKTRGQQVTLSCSPISGHRSVSWYQQTPGQGLQFLFEYFSETQRNKGNFPGRFSGRQFSNSRSEMNVSTLELGDSALYLCASSPGEAGPATGELFFGEGSRLTVL.